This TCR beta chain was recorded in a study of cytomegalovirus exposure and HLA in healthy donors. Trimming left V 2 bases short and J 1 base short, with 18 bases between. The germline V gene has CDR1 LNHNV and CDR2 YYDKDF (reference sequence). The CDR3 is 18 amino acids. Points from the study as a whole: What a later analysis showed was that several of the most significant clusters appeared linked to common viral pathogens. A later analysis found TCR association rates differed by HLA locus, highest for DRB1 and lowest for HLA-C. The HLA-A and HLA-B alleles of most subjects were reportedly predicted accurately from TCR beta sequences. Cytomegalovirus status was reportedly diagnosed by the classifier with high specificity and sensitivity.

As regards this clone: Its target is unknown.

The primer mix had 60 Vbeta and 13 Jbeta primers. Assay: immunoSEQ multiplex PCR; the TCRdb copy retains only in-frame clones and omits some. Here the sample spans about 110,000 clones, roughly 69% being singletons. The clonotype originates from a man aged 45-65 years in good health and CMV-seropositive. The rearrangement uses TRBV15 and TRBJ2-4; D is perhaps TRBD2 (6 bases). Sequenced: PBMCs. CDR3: CATSRSLSGGGAKNIQYF. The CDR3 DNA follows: TGTGCCACCAGCAGATCCCTTAGCGGCGGAGGGGCCAAAAACATTCAGTACTTC.